Each of the 7 T cell receptor beta chains below was sequenced from the same sample in a study of blood T cell repertoires in COVID-19. Produced via immunoSEQ multiplex PCR; TCRdb's table is partial and in-frame only. This table holds about 300,000 clones, 90% found once. Sequencing was performed on PBMCs or T cells enriched from blood (not recorded which). Every receptor here comes from a woman between 18 and 29 years old with acute COVID-19.

This chain connects TRBV6-1 to TRBJ2-5; the D is unclear. Germline V gives CDR1 MNHNS, CDR2 SASEGT. The V end lost 1 base, the J end lost 7 bases, and 10 bases lay between the germline ends. The CDR3 is made up of 13 amino acids. The CDR3 DNA is TGTGCCAGCAGTGAAGGTCAGCGCGTGACCCAGTACTTC. It translates to CASSEGQRVTQYF.

The chain joins TRBV12-3 or TRBV12-4 to TRBJ2-3; tentative D call: TRBD2 (5 bases). Trimming stripped 8 bases from V and 10 bases from J, with 19 bases between. The CDR3 consists of 13 residues. CDR3 nucleotides: TGTGCCAGCTCTCTGATCCGAAGAGCGGCGCAGTATTTT. Residues: CASSLIRRAAQYF.

The rearrangement links TRBV28 to TRBJ1-4, with a possible D match to TRBD1 (6 bases). Germline V gives CDR1 MDHEN, CDR2 SYDVKM. There are 13 residues in the CDR3. V dropped 8 bases and J dropped 7 bases, with 14 bases sitting between them. CDR3 sequence: CASRTGLFEKLFF. The CDR3 nucleotides read TGTGCCAGCCGCACAGGGTTGTTTGAAAAACTGTTTTTT.

This clone appeared a single time. The chain employs TRBV18 and TRBJ1-5; D unclear. Between the trimmed V and J ends, which lost 6 bases and 5 bases, there was a span of 11 bases. The CDR3 consists of 13 residues. CDR1 and CDR2 (germline): KGHSH, LQKENI. CDR3 DNA sequence: TGTGCCAGCTCTCCCCAGGCGCATCAGCCCCAGCATTTT. This codes for CASSPQAHQPQHF.

This clone was seen more than once but under ten times. The J gene is TRBJ2-1, the V gene TRBV5-4; D is perhaps TRBD2 (6 bases). CDR3 length: 14 residues. Trimming stripped 0 bases from V and 6 bases from J, with 10 bases between. Germline values: CDR1 SGHNT, CDR2 YYREEE (reference sequence). CDR3 loop: CASSLVEGFNEQFF. In DNA form, the CDR3 reads TGTGCCAGCAGCTTGGTGGAGGGTTTCAATGAGCAGTTCTTC.

The CDR3 protein is CASSSGGSDYGYTF. DNA of the CDR3: TGTGCCAGCAGTTCAGGGGGCTCGGACTATGGCTACACCTTC. This chain connects TRBV28 to TRBJ1-2, with 8 bases that match TRBD1. V trimming: 4 bases; J trimming: 3 bases; junction bases outside the gene matches: 4. This CDR3 has 14 residues. In germline, CDR1 is MDHEN, CDR2 SYDVKM.

This chain joins TRBV6-5 and TRBJ1-5, with 8 bases that match TRBD1. With 6 bases clipped from V and 2 bases from J, the junction kept 0 bases outside the gene matches. There are 13 residues in the CDR3. Germline V gene data show CDR1 as MNHEY and CDR2 as SVGAGI. DNA of the CDR3: TGTGCCAGCAGACAGGGGGGCAATCAGCCCCAGCATTTT. Protein product: CASRQGGNQPQHF.